This T cell receptor beta chain is drawn from a study of T-cell reconstitution after alpha-beta-depleted transplantation in children. The CDR3 extends over 14 amino acids. V shed 5 bases and J 8 bases; nucleotides not matched to a gene: 10. Germline CDR1 reads SEHNR; CDR2 reads FQNEAQ (reference sequence). Preparing the TCRbeta library involved the use of unique molecular identifiers. MiXCR, applied by TCRdb to the PCR reads, yields one record per CDR3 protein. The sample has about 250,000 distinct CDR3 sequences; roughly a quarter are singletons. The input for sequencing was PBMCs, mostly from graft donor cells, taken 360 days after TCRalphabeta/CD19-depleted stem cell transplant. The chain links TRBV7-9 to TRBJ1-2; 8 nucleotides agree with TRBD1. The clonotype comes from a female patient aged 2-9 years who had a stem cell transplant for congenital amegakaryocytic thrombocytopenia, so the T cells may come from the graft donor. CDR3 residues: CASSTSGTGYGYTF. The CDR3 coding sequence is TGTGCCAGCAGCACCTCCGGGACAGGATACGGCTACACCTTC.